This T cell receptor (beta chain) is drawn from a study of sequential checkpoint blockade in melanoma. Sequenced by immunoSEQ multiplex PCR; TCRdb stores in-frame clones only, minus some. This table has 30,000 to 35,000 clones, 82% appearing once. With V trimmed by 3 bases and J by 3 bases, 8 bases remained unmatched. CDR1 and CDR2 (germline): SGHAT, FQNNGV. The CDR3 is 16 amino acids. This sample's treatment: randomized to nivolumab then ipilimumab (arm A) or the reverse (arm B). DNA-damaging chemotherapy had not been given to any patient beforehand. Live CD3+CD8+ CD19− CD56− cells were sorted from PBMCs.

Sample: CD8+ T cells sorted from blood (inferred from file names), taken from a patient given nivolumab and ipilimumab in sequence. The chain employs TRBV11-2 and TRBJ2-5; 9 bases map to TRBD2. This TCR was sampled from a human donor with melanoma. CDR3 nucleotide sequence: TGTGCCAGCAGCTTTAGAGGCGGGGGGGCTGAAGAGACCCAGTACTTC. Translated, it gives CASSFRGGGAEETQYF. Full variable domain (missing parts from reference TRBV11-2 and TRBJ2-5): EAGVAQSPRYKIIEKRQSVAFWCNPISGHATLYWYQQILGQGPKLLIQFQNNGVVDDSQLPKDRFSAERLKGVDSTLKIQPAKLEDSAVYLCASSFRGGGAEETQYFGPGTRLLVL.